This T cell receptor beta chain was found in a study of regulatory T cells in long-lasting Graves disease. Described time point: persistent/refractory GD, antithyroid drugs over 5 years with positive TRAb. Researchers made the TCR library from RNA that was extracted from PBMCs. Findings and caveats of the study: Peripheral blood alone, not thyroid tissue, underwent study. It was in persistent disease that TRBV28, TRBJ1-2 and TRBJ2-5 were favored.

This clonotype occurred a few times. Its antigen is unknown. CDR3 regions were amplified by Arm-PCR using iRepertoire HTBI primers to build TCR beta libraries. MiXCR was run by TCRdb on the multiplex PCR reads, yielding one entry per CDR3 protein. The data hold about 660,000 distinct CDR3 sequences, with about 32% observed a single time. With V trimmed by 6 bases and J by 3 bases, 4 bases remained unmatched. Germline assignment: CDR1 DFQATT and CDR2 SNEGSKA (reference sequence). CDR3 length equals 12 residues. Specimen: peripheral blood mononuclear cells (PBMCs), collected when the disease was refractory, from a patient treated with antithyroid drugs. The receptor's source is a female donor with Graves disease. V usage is TRBV20-1 and J usage is TRBJ1-1; TRBD1 agrees at 7 bases. The CDR3 coding sequence is TGCAGTGCCCAACAGGGGTACACTGAAGCTTTCTTT. Encoded protein: CSAQQGYTEAFF.